This T cell receptor beta chain derives from a study of blood T cell repertoires in COVID-19. The overall study: Nucleic acid was either cDNA or gDNA, and it came from T cells, B-cell-depleted T cells, or PBMCs.

In its sample, this clone was seen once. Clones were read by immunoSEQ multiplex PCR, and TCRdb kept only the in-frame ones, dropping some. The sample includes about 90,000 clones, approximately 80% of them seen just once. Sequencing used peripheral blood. The TCR sequence derives from a woman in her 70s with active or convalescent COVID-19.

The CDR3 protein is CAPLRGGSYEQYF. In DNA, the CDR3 is TGTGCCCCATTGCGGGGAGGGTCCTACGAGCAGTACTTC. The rearrangement links TRBV24-1 to TRBJ2-7; TRBD2 agrees at 7 bases. Germline CDR1 and CDR2: KGHDR and SFDVKD. V shed 12 bases and J 1 base; nucleotides not matched to a gene: 8. This CDR3 is 13 amino acids long.